These 21 T cell receptor beta chains were all obtained from the same sample, sequenced in a study of cytomegalovirus exposure and HLA in healthy donors. Use of 60 Vbeta and 13 Jbeta primers characterized the PCR. Profiling relied on immunoSEQ multiplex PCR, and the TCRdb table lists in-frame clones only, not all of them. The sample yields some 250,000 clones, 82% seen once. Sequenced material: PBMCs. The receptors originated from a woman between 40 and 55 years old in good health and CMV-seropositive.

The genes are TRBV30 and TRBJ1-1; 12 bases are a match to TRBD1. This CDR3 is 16 amino acids long. Germline V lookup: CDR1 GTSNPN, CDR2 SVGIG (reference sequence). V gave up 0 bases and J gave up 4 bases; unmatched junction bases: 6. The CDR3 loop reads CAWSVRDRGRGTEAFF. DNA of the CDR3: TGTGCCTGGAGTGTACGGGACAGGGGGCGCGGCACTGAAGCTTTCTTT.

The rearrangement links TRBV11-2 to TRBJ2-2; D possibly corresponds to TRBD2 (5 bases). The germline CDR1 and CDR2 sequences are SGHAT and FQNNGV. Deletions cut 0 bases from V and 5 bases from J, with 13 bases between. CDR3 length: 16 amino acids. CDR3 sequence reads: CASSLEGGRVTGELFF. CDR3 DNA sequence: TGTGCCAGCAGCTTAGAGGGCGGGCGGGTTACCGGGGAGCTGTTTTTT.

The chain carries TRBV19 and TRBJ2-7; 7 bases are shared with TRBD1. The ends lost 5 bases at V and 0 bases at J; junction bases unmatched: 7. Germline CDR1 is LNHDA and CDR2 is SQIVND (reference sequence). The CDR3 extends over 15 amino acids. The chain's CDR3 is CASSEMGQFSYEQYF. For the CDR3, the DNA is TGTGCCAGTAGTGAGATGGGACAGTTCTCCTACGAGCAGTACTTC. Together with reference TRBV19 and TRBJ2-7, the CDR3 gives the full variable domain: DGGITQSPKYLFRKEGQNVTLSCEQNLNHDAMYWYRQDPGQGLRLIYYSQIVNDFQKGDIAEGYSVSREKKESFPLTVTSAQKNPTAFYLCASSEMGQFSYEQYFGPGTRLTVT.

The V call is TRBV6-5, the J call TRBJ1-2; 8 bases align to TRBD1. Germline V gene data show CDR1 as MNHEY and CDR2 as SVGAGI. Trimming took 0 bases from V and 5 from J; bases not matched to a gene: 5. This CDR3 region has 15 residues. CDR3 amino acids: CASSYSAGGGYGYTF. The CDR3 DNA reads TGTGCCAGCAGTTACTCGGCAGGGGGCGGGTATGGCTACACCTTC.

This clone has just one count. The gene calls are TRBV7-9 and TRBJ2-6; unclear D gene. V lost 2 bases to trimming and J lost 2 bases, with 4 bases between them. This CDR3 has 14 residues. Looked up from germline, CDR1 is SEHNR and CDR2 is FQNEAQ (reference sequence). Here the CDR3 reads CASSLSAGANVLTF. The CDR3 DNA reads TGTGCCAGCAGCTTATCCGCTGGGGCCAACGTCCTGACTTTC.

The chain uses TRBV5-4 and TRBJ2-2; 8 bases match TRBD1. The trim removed 4 bases at V and 5 bases at J, leaving 7 bases unmatched. Germline CDR1 reads SGHNT; CDR2 reads YYREEE (reference sequence). The CDR3 contains 15 residues. Written as DNA, the CDR3 is TGTGCCAGCAGCCAAGACAGGGGACGGACCGGGGAGCTGTTTTTT. This codes for CASSQDRGRTGELFF.

V usage is TRBV5-4 and J usage is TRBJ1-2; 9 bases map to TRBD1. CDR1 SGHNT and CDR2 YYREEE come from the germline V gene (reference sequence). The V gene end was trimmed by 1 base and the J gene end by 1 base; junction bases not matched to a gene: 11. The CDR3 runs to 18 residues. The CDR3 DNA follows: TGTGCCAGCAGCTTGTTTGCGGGACAGGGCTCACGTAACTATGGCTACACCTTC. Amino acids: CASSLFAGQGSRNYGYTF.

Details on this clone: In the same sample, other DNA sequences code for this CDR3. V and J are TRBV7-2 and TRBJ1-6, with D unresolved. CDR1 is SGHTA and CDR2 is FQGNSA in the germline V gene. The CDR3 is 15 residues long. V was cut by 1 base and J by 0 bases, with 4 bases left in between. DNA for the CDR3: TGTGCCAGCAGCTTAGGGAGCTCCTATAATTCACCCCTCCACTTT. Its protein product is CASSLGSSYNSPLHF.

CDR3: CASSYSTGREKLFF. CDR3 nucleotide sequence: TGTGCCAGCAGTTACTCGACAGGGCGTGAAAAACTGTTTTTT. The chain employs TRBV6-5 and TRBJ1-4, with TRBD1 matching over 7 bases. V shed 0 bases, J shed 7 bases, and the junction held 2 bases outside the gene matches. Germline V CDR1 and CDR2: MNHEY, SVGAGI. The CDR3 runs 14 residues.

J is TRBJ2-5 and V is TRBV2; D possibly corresponds to TRBD1 (6 bases). Germline V gives CDR1 SNHLY, CDR2 FYNNEI. V lost 4 bases, J lost 2 bases, and 11 bases lay in between. This CDR3 comprises 14 residues. The CDR3 loop is CASSVNRVQETQYF. In DNA, the CDR3 is TGTGCCAGCAGTGTAAACAGGGTTCAAGAGACCCAGTACTTC. Full variable domain (outside the CDR3, taken from reference TRBV2 and TRBJ2-5): EPEVTQTPSHQVTQMGQEVILRCVPISNHLYFYWYRQILGQKVEFLVSFYNNEISEKSEIFDDQFSVERPDGSNFTLKIRSTKLEDSAMYFCASSVNRVQETQYFGPGTRLLVL.

The chain employs TRBV7-9 and TRBJ2-5, with 11 bases aligning to TRBD1. The CDR3 is 15 residues long. Germline V gene data show CDR1 as SEHNR and CDR2 as FQNEAQ (reference sequence). J gave up 5 bases and V 5 bases, and 7 bases lay outside the gene matches. The CDR3 reads CASSRGTGGTETQYF. In DNA, the CDR3 is TGTGCCAGCAGCCGCGGGACAGGGGGTACGGAGACCCAGTACTTC.

The chain recombines TRBV14 with TRBJ1-2; D gene ambiguous. The CDR3 runs 14 residues. In germline, CDR1 is SGHDN, CDR2 FVKESK. Trimming removed 0 bases at V and 4 bases at J, with 9 bases between. The CDR3 coding sequence is TGTGCCAGCAGCCAAGAACGAGGTACCTATGGCTACACCTTC. Translated: CASSQERGTYGYTF.

The chain links TRBV19 to TRBJ2-5; 12 bases are a match to TRBD2. The CDR3 length is 19 residues. The V gene's germline CDR1 is LNHDA and CDR2 SQIVND (reference sequence). The V gene end was trimmed by 9 bases and the J gene end by 0 bases; junction bases not matched to a gene: 17. Here the CDR3 reads CASRSTGRTSGVHQETQYF. Written as DNA, the CDR3 is TGTGCCAGCCGTTCTACAGGGAGGACTAGCGGGGTTCACCAAGAGACCCAGTACTTC.

This chain joins TRBV25-1 and TRBJ1-2, with 7 positions matching TRBD1. The length of the CDR3 is 17 residues. Germline-derived CDR1 and CDR2 are MGHDK and SYGVNS. The V segment lost 1 base and the J segment 2 bases; nucleotides outside the gene matches: 10. CDR3 amino acids: CASSELADRDSNYGYTF. Written as DNA, the CDR3 is TGTGCCAGCAGTGAATTAGCTGACCGGGACAGCAACTATGGCTACACCTTC.

J is TRBJ1-5 and V is TRBV2, with unresolved D. This CDR3 is 16 amino acids long. The germline CDR1 and CDR2 sequences are SNHLY and FYNNEI. With 3 bases removed from V and 1 base from J, the gap between germline ends came to 13 bases. As DNA, the CDR3 is TGTGCCAGCAGTGAGACGTCGCGGAGAAGCAATCAGCCCCAGCATTTT. Its translation: CASSETSRRSNQPQHF.

The V call is TRBV13, the J call TRBJ1-2; TRBD1 aligns across 11 bases. The CDR3 runs 16 residues. The V gene's germline CDR1 is PRHDT and CDR2 FYEKMQ (reference sequence). Trimming removed 4 bases from V and 4 bases from J; junction bases left unmatched: 8. The CDR3 DNA sequence: TGTGCCAGCAGCTATACCTGGGACAGGGGGGCCTATGGCTACACCTTC. It is translated as CASSYTWDRGAYGYTF.

The sample holds a few counts of this clone. The rearrangement joins TRBV19 to TRBJ1-6; no firm D call. V was shortened by 6 bases and J by 12 bases, with 15 bases between the two germline ends. CDR3 length: 13 amino acids. Germline V gene data show CDR1 as LNHDA and CDR2 as SQIVND (reference sequence). CDR3 nucleotide sequence: TGTGCCAGTAGGGCGGGCCACATCGGACCCCTCCACTTT. This sequence encodes CASRAGHIGPLHF.

The rearrangement uses TRBV12-1 and TRBJ1-1; the D call TRBD1 from the table was never checked on the DNA. TRBV12-1 is a pseudogene segment. This CDR3 is built from 19 residues. CDR3 nucleotide sequence: TGTGCCAGCAGCTCCCCCCACATCACAGGGAACCCTATAAACACTGAAGCTTTCTTT. It is translated as CASSSPHITGNPINTEAFF.

The chain couples TRBV9 to TRBJ1-3; D uncertain. This CDR3 comprises 13 residues. V was trimmed by 6 bases and J by 4 bases, leaving 11 bases between them. Germline V gene lookup returns CDR1 SGDLS and CDR2 YYNGEE. The CDR3 DNA is TGTGCCAGCACCGGAGTCGCGGGAAACACCATATATTTT. Encoded protein: CASTGVAGNTIYF.

The J gene is TRBJ2-7, the V gene TRBV5-5; tentatively, D is TRBD1 (6 bases). Germline V lookup: CDR1 SGHKS, CDR2 YYEKEE (reference sequence). The CDR3 length is 17 residues. V dropped 4 bases and J dropped 1 base, with 21 bases sitting between them. The CDR3 sequence: CASSPSQGVIRSYEQYF. DNA of the CDR3: TGTGCCAGCAGCCCTTCACAGGGAGTAATTAGGTCCTACGAGCAGTACTTC.

The chain employs TRBV4-2 and TRBJ1-5, with D possibly TRBD1 on 5 matching bases. The CDR3 totals 16 residues. Germline V lookup: CDR1 LGHNA, CDR2 YNFKEQ. V was trimmed by 0 bases and J by 3 bases, leaving 12 bases between them. The CDR3 DNA reads as TGTGCCAGCAGCCAAGAAGACGGGGGGACCAATCAGCCCCAGCATTTT. This translates into CASSQEDGGTNQPQHF.